This TCR beta chain originates from a study of cytomegalovirus exposure and HLA in healthy donors. Background on the study: The use of the same platform for the approximately 130 validation repertoires and the roughly 730 first-cohort repertoires was reported by a later analysis. Study-wide results and caveats: Rarity held for most TCR sequences, but there were some public TCRs that occurred in many donors. A later analysis found first-cohort TCR clusters tended to co-occur in the 130 or so validation repertoires.

Measured with immunoSEQ multiplex PCR; TCRdb has only the in-frame clones, and not every one. Among roughly 60,000 clones listed, more than 90% were seen once. Trimming cost V 7 bases and J 3 bases; bases outside gene matches: 9. There are 15 residues in the CDR3. The germline CDR1 and CDR2 sequences are WNHNN and SYGVQD (reference sequence). With regard to this clone: Its antigen is undetermined.

The sequencing input was PBMCs. The chain combines TRBV10-1 with TRBJ1-3; TRBD1 matches at 7 bases. This receptor was taken from a man aged 18 to 29 in good health and CMV-seronegative. DNA of the CDR3: TGCGCCAGCAACATACAGGGGAACGATGGAAACACCATATATTTT. Translated: CASNIQGNDGNTIYF.